Listed below are T cell receptor beta chains from one sample, sequenced in a study of graft-versus-host responses after intestinal transplantation. The table came from immunoSEQ multiplex PCR; TCRdb's copy has only in-frame clones and leaves some out. Of about 63,000 clones listed, under 90% are singletons. Specimen: ileum tissue, collected about 350 days after transplant. All receptors come from a human patient who received an intestinal transplant, so some T cells may come from the graft donor. Both conserved end residues are part of each CDR3. The D gene is left open where the match is weak.

j_gene,d_gene,v_gene,CDR3nt,CDR3aa
TRBJ2-3,TRBD1,TRBV7-3,TGTGCCAGCAGCGCAGGGGGATTAAACACAGATACGCAGTATTTT,CASSAGGLNTDTQYF
TRBJ2-1,.,TRBV10-3,TGTGCCATCAGTGAGTCGGGACAAGGTTGGAATGAGCAGTTCTTC,CAISESGQGWNEQFF
TRBJ2-1,.,TRBV18,TGTGCCAGCTCACCAGGGTCCTCCTACAATGAGCAGTTCTTC,CASSPGSSYNEQFF
TRBJ2-7,TRBD1,TRBV2,TGTGCCAGCAGTGCCTCCTGGGACAGGGATACCTACGAGCAGTACTTC,CASSASWDRDTYEQYF
TRBJ1-4,.,TRBV9,TGTGCCAGCAGCTCTAACCCCAGTGGGGGGGATGAGGAAAAACTGTTTTTT,CASSSNPSGGDEEKLFF
TRBJ1-2,.,TRBV2,TGTGCCAGCAGTGAAGGTGAGGACTATGGCTACACCTTC,CASSEGEDYGYTF
TRBJ1-2,.,TRBV7-2,TGTGCCAGCAGCTTAGCCGGGAACTATGGCTACACCTTC,CASSLAGNYGYTF
TRBJ2-5,.,TRBV4-1,TGCGCCAGCAGCCAAGAGGAGGTCCGAGGGGGAGAGACCCAGTACTTC,CASSQEEVRGGETQYF
TRBJ2-1,TRBD1,TRBV29-1,TGCAGCGTTGAGACCCGGGACAGGGGGCTCAATGAGCAGTTCTTC,CSVETRDRGLNEQFF
TRBJ2-3,TRBD2,TRBV7-2,TGTGCCAGCAGCTTTAGCGGGATTATAAGCACAGATACGCAGTATTTT,CASSFSGIISTDTQYF
TRBJ2-1,.,TRBV28,TGTGCCAGCAGTTTAAGAGGGGCGCCGGGCAATGAGCAGTTCTTC,CASSLRGAPGNEQFF
TRBJ2-7,TRBD2,TRBV6-5,TGTGCCAGCAGACCTCCGGGACTAGCGGATTACGAGCAGTACTTC,CASRPPGLADYEQYF